The next 15 T cell receptor beta chains were all read from a single sample in a study of a mutant IDH1 vaccine in newly diagnosed glioma. Their cognate antigens are unknown. Assay used: immunoSEQ multiplex PCR; TCRdb lists only in-frame clones, some missing. The data show roughly 25,000 clones, with more than 75% seen just once and 3% to 4% held by the top ten. Specified time point: week 47, end of study. In the vaccine, a single dose held 300 ug of the mutant IDH1 20-mer peptide, along with topical imiquimod. The input for sequencing was PBMCs, taken from a glioma patient whose treatment included an IDH1 peptide vaccine. The receptor set was obtained from a man aged 40-49 years with glioma. Some clones in this sample may be carry-over from other donors' samples.

In its sample, this clone ranks as medium-sized. The CDR3 DNA is TGTGCCAGCAGCTTGGTGGATCAGCCCCAGCATTTT. Protein product: CASSLVDQPQHF. The V call is TRBV7-2, the J call TRBJ1-5, with D unresolved. The CDR3 runs to 12 residues. From germline, CDR1 is SGHTA and CDR2 FQGNSA. With 3 bases removed from V and 5 bases from J, the gap between germline ends came to 5 bases.

The chain carries TRBV4-3 and TRBJ1-2; no clear D gene. In germline, CDR1 is LGHNA, CDR2 YSLEER. The CDR3 is made up of 16 amino acids. V lost 0 bases, J lost 1 base, and 12 bases lay in between. Written as DNA, the CDR3 is TGCGCCAGCAGCCAAGACATGGTGAAGAGTAACTATGGCTACACCTTC. This encodes CASSQDMVKSNYGYTF.

This chain uses TRBV7-6 with TRBJ2-2; either TRBD1 or TRBD2 may fit D (5 bases each). Germline V gene sequence: CDR1 SGHVS, CDR2 FNYEAQ. V lost 5 bases, J lost 4 bases, and 14 bases lay in between. The CDR3 runs to 15 residues. CDR3 sequence reads: CASSPPGRATGELFF. For the CDR3, the DNA is TGTGCCAGCAGCCCGCCGGGGCGGGCCACCGGGGAGCTGTTTTTT.

This chain connects TRBV30 to TRBJ1-2, with D maybe TRBD1 (5 bases). Between the trimmed V and J ends, which lost 3 bases and 1 base, there was a span of 9 bases. Per germline, CDR1 GTSNPN and CDR2 SVGIG (reference sequence). The CDR3 contains 13 residues. The CDR3 is CAWRTGRNYGYTF. Here the CDR3 DNA reads TGTGCCTGGAGAACAGGCCGTAACTATGGCTACACCTTC. Together with reference TRBV30 and TRBJ1-2, the CDR3 gives the full variable domain: SQTIHQWPATLVQPVGSPLSLECTVEGTSNPNLYWYRQAAGRGLQLLFYSVGIGQISSEVPQNLSASRPQDRQFILSSKKLLLSDSGFYLCAWRTGRNYGYTFGSGTRLTVV.

The rearrangement joins TRBV9 to TRBJ2-6; D uncertain. Germline CDR1 is SGDLS and CDR2 is YYNGEE. V lost 0 bases to trimming and J lost 0 bases, with 4 bases between them. The CDR3 spans 15 residues. For the CDR3, the DNA is TGTGCCAGCAGCGTAGGGTACTCTGGGGCCAACGTCCTGACTTTC. As protein: CASSVGYSGANVLTF.

The rearrangement joins TRBV7-2 to TRBJ2-2; D ambiguous. Trimming cost V 6 bases and J 7 bases, with 6 bases left between them. The CDR3 is 11 amino acids. CDR1 and CDR2 from the germline V gene are SGHTA and FQGNSA. CDR3 in DNA: TGTGCCAGCAGTGTCATCGGGGAGCTGTTTTTT. This sequence encodes CASSVIGELFF.

The J gene is TRBJ2-7, the V gene TRBV11-1; no definite D call. The V end lost 0 bases, the J end lost 3 bases, and 9 bases lay between the germline ends. The CDR3 length is 14 residues. Germline V gene sequence: CDR1 SGHAT, CDR2 FQDESV (reference sequence). The chain's CDR3 is CASSLARRNYEQYF. CDR3 DNA sequence: TGTGCCAGCAGCTTAGCTAGGCGGAACTACGAGCAGTACTTC. Supplemented by reference TRBV11-1 and TRBJ2-7, the full variable domain reads EAEVAQSPRYKITEKSQAVAFWCDPISGHATLYWYRQILGQGPELLVQFQDESVVDDSQLPKDRFSAERLKGVDSTLKIQPAELGDSAMYLCASSLARRNYEQYFGPGTRLTVT.

In this sample, this clone is medium-sized. The CDR3 here is CASSPSGGETQYF. DNA for the CDR3: TGTGCCAGCAGCCCCTCGGGAGGAGAGACCCAGTACTTC. The rearrangement joins TRBV7-9 to TRBJ2-5, with 7 bases aligning to TRBD2. This CDR3 comprises 13 residues. In germline, CDR1 is SEHNR, CDR2 FQNEAQ (reference sequence). The V and J ends lost 5 bases and 4 bases, in that order; junction bases with no gene match: 4.

Only one count was recorded for this clone. The chain combines TRBV5-6 with TRBJ1-5, with D tentatively TRBD1 (6 bases). Germline V lookup: CDR1 SGHDT, CDR2 YYEEEE. The CDR3 contains 18 residues. Trimming cost V 4 bases and J 0 bases, with 20 bases left between them. CDR3 loop: CASSGGGYGAYSNQPQHF. The DNA for the CDR3 is TGTGCCAGCAGCGGGGGGGGCTACGGGGCATATAGCAATCAGCCCCAGCATTTT. Variable domain in full (rest from reference TRBV5-6 and TRBJ1-5): DAGVTQSPTHLIKTRGQQVTLRCSPKSGHDTVSWYQQALGQGPQFIFQYYEEEERQRGNFPDRFSGHQFPNYSSELNVNALLLGDSALYLCASSGGGYGAYSNQPQHFGDGTRLSIL.

The V call is TRBV10-3, the J call TRBJ2-7; D possibly uses TRBD1 or TRBD2 (5 bases each). V lost 8 bases to trimming and J lost 2 bases, with 22 bases between them. The V gene's germline CDR1 is ENHRY and CDR2 SYGVKD. CDR3 size: 16 residues. As DNA, the CDR3 is TGTGCCATCCTACCTGATCGGGGACGGCAAACCTACGAGCAGTACTTC. Its translation: CAILPDRGRQTYEQYF.

The rearrangement links TRBV7-9 to TRBJ1-5; tentatively, D is TRBD1 (6 bases). The CDR3 is 17 residues long. Trimming pared 1 base from V and 8 bases from J, leaving 21 bases between. CDR1 and CDR2 from the germline V gene are SEHNR and FQNEAQ (reference sequence). The CDR3 reads CASSLGPQGYYGEPQHF. In nucleotides, the CDR3 is TGTGCCAGCAGCTTAGGACCACAGGGATATTATGGGGAGCCCCAGCATTTT.

The gene calls are TRBV6-5 and TRBJ2-7; D is perhaps TRBD1 (5 bases). The length of the CDR3 is 14 residues. Per germline, CDR1 MNHEY and CDR2 SVGAGI. Trimming took off 0 bases at V and 2 bases at J, with 8 bases between the two ends. The CDR3 sequence: CASSYSGRAYEQYF. In nucleotides, the CDR3 is TGTGCCAGCAGTTACTCAGGCAGGGCCTACGAGCAGTACTTC.

V and J are TRBV7-9 and TRBJ1-2, with D possibly matching TRBD1 (6 bases). The germline V gene has CDR1 SEHNR and CDR2 FQNEAQ (reference sequence). This CDR3 is 13 amino acids long. Trimming stripped 6 bases from V and 6 bases from J, with 14 bases between. The CDR3 DNA follows: TGTGCCAGCAGGTTAACCCCAGGGGATGGCTACACCTTC. It yields the protein CASRLTPGDGYTF.

The chain recombines TRBV2 with TRBJ2-7, with a possible D match to TRBD1 (6 bases). Germline V gene lookup returns CDR1 SNHLY and CDR2 FYNNEI. Trimming left V 4 bases short and J 5 bases short, with 18 bases between. The CDR3 extends over 15 amino acids. The CDR3 region has the DNA TGTGCCAGCAGTGGAGTACGTTCAGGGGACGACGAGCAGTACTTC. As protein: CASSGVRSGDDEQYF.

The V gene is TRBV25-1, the J gene TRBJ2-2; tentatively, D is TRBD2 (6 bases). Looked up from germline, CDR1 is MGHDK and CDR2 is SYGVNS. The CDR3 runs 15 residues. Trimming pared 7 bases from V and 4 bases from J, leaving 16 bases between. In DNA form, the CDR3 reads TGTGCCAGCACGAAGGGACTCGGCTCCACCGGGGAGCTGTTTTTT. Protein sequence: CASTKGLGSTGELFF.